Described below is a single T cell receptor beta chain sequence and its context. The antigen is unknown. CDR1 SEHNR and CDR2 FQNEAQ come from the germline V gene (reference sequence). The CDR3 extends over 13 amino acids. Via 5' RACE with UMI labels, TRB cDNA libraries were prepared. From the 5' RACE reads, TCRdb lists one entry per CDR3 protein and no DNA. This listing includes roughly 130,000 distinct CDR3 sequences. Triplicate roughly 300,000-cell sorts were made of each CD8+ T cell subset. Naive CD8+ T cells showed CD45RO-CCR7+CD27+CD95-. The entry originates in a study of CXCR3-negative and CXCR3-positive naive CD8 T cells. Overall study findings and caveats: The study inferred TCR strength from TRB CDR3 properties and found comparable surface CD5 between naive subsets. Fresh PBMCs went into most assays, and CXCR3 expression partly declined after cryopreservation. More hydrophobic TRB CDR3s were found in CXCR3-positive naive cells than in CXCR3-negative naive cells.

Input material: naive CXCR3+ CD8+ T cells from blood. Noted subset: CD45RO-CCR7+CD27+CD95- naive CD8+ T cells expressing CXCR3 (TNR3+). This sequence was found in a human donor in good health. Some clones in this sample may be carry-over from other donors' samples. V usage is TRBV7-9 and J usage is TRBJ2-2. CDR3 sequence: CASSLERPGELFF. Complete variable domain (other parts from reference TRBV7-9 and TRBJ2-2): DTGVSQNPRHKITKRGQNVTFRCDPISEHNRLYWYRQTLGQGPEFLTYFQNEAQLEKSRLLSDRFSAERPKGSFSTLEIQRTEQGDSAMYLCASSLERPGELFFGEGSRLTVL.